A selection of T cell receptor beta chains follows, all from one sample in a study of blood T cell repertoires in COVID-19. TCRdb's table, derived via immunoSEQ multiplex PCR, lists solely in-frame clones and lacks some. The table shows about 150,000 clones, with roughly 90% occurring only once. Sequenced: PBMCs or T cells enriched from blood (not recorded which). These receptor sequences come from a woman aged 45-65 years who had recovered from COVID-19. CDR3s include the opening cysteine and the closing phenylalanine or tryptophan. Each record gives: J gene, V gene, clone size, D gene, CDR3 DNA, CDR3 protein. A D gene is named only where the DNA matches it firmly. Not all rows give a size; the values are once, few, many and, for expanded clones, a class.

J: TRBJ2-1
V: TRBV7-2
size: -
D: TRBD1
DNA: TGTGCCAGCAGCACGAGGGGACAGGGAAGGGATGAGCAGTTCTTC
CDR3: CASSTRGQGRDEQFF

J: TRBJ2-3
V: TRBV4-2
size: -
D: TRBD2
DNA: TGTGCCAGCAGCCAAGCGGGGGGTACAGATACGCAGTATTTT
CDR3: CASSQAGGTDTQYF

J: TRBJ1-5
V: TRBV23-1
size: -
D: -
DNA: TGCGCCAGCAGTCAATCTCGGCACAGGCCTAAAGATGGCAATCAGCCCCAGCATTTT
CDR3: CASSQSRHRPKDGNQPQHF

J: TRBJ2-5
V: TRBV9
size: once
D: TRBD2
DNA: TGTGCCAGCAGCGGACTAGCGGGGGGTCAAGAGACCCAGTACTTC
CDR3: CASSGLAGGQETQYF

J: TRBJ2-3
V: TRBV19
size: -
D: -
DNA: TGTGCCAGTAGTTGGGACAACCAGGCTGGCACAGATACGCAGTATTTT
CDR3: CASSWDNQAGTDTQYF

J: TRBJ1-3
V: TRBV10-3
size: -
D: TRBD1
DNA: TGTGCCATCAGGGGGGACAGGGCCTACGAGGGCACCATATATTTT
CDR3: CAIRGDRAYEGTIYF

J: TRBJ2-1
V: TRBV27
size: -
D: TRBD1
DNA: TGTGCCAGCAGCTACACAGGGGCCTACAATGAGCAGTTCTTC
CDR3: CASSYTGAYNEQFF

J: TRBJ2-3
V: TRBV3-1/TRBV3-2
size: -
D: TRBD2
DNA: TGTGCCAGCAGCCCACGTAGCGGGGGCACAGATACGCAGTATTTT
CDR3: CASSPRSGGTDTQYF

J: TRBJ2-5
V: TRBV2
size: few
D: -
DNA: TGTGCCAGCCGGGGCGGGGCCCAATATATGCAGACCCAGTACTTC
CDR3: CASRGGAQYMQTQYF

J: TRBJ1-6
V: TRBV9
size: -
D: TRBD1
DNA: TGTGCCAGCAGCTCGACAGGGGCTGATTCACCCCTCCACTTT
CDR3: CASSSTGADSPLHF

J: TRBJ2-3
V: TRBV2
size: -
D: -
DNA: TGTGCCAGCAGTGAACGGTATTTT
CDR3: CASSERYF

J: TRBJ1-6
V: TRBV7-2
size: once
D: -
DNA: TGTGCCAGCAGCACAGGGAAGGATTCACCCCTCCACTTT
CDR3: CASSTGKDSPLHF

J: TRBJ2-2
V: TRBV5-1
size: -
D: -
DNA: TGCGCCAGCAGCGCGATCTACGGGGAGCTGTTTTTT
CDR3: CASSAIYGELFF

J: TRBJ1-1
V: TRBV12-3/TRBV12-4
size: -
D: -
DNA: TGTGCCAGCAGCACCACCAGGGCTGAAGCTTTCTTT
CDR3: CASSTTRAEAFF

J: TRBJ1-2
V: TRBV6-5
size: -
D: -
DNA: TGTGCCAGCAGGGAGTGGAGCCCCCTTAACTATGGCTACACCTTC
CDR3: CASREWSPLNYGYTF

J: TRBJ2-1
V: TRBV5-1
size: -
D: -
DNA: TGCGCCAGCAGCTTGGAGGGGAATGAGCAGTTCTTC
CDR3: CASSLEGNEQFF

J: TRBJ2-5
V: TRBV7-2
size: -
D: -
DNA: TGTGCCAGCAGCTCCCAGGGTACGGGGACCCAGTACTTC
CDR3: CASSSQGTGTQYF

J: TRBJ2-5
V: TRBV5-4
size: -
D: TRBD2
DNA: TGTGCCAGCAGCTCTCTAGCGGGGGGAGGGAAGACCCAGTACTTC
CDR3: CASSSLAGGGKTQYF

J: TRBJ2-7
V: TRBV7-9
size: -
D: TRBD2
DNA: TGTGCCAGCAGCTTCGGGACTAGCTCGTACGAGCAGTACTTC
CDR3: CASSFGTSSYEQYF

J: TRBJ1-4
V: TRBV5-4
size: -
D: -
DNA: TGTGCCTTACAGGCAGGGGTTGGGGAAAAACTGTTTTTT
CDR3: CALQAGVGEKLFF

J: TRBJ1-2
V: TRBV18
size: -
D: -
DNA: TGTGCCAGCTCACCAAGCCGGGCCGGGAGGGATGGCTACACCTTC
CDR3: CASSPSRAGRDGYTF

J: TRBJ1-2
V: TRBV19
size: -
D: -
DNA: TGTGCCAGTAGGACAGGTCGCGGCTACACCTTC
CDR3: CASRTGRGYTF